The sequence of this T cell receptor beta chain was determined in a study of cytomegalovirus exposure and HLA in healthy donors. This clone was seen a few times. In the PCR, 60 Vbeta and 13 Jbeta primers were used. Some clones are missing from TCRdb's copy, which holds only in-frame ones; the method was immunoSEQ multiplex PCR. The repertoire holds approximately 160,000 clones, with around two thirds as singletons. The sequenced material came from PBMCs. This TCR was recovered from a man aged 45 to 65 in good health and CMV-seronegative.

The CDR3 loop is CASSLASVTEAFF. In DNA form, the CDR3 reads TGTGCCAGCAGCTTGGCGAGTGTCACTGAAGCTTTCTTT. This chain connects TRBV5-6 to TRBJ1-1, with no clear D. The length of the CDR3 is 13 residues. The V gene lost 0 bases and the J gene lost 4 bases, with 7 bases spanning the gap. CDR1 and CDR2 (germline): SGHDT, YYEEEE.